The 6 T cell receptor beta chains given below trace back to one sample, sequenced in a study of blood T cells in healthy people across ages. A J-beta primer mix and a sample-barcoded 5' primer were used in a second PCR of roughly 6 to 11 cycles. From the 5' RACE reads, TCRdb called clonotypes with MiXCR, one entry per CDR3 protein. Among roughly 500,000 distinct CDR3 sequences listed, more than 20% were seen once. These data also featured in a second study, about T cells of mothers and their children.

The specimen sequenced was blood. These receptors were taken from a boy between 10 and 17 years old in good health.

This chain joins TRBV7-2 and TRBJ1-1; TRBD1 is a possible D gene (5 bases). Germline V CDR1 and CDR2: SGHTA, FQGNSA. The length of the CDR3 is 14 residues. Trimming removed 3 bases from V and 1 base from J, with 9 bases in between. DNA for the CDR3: TGTGCCAGCAGCTTTCCAGGACAGAACACTGAAGCTTTCTTT. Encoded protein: CASSFPGQNTEAFF.

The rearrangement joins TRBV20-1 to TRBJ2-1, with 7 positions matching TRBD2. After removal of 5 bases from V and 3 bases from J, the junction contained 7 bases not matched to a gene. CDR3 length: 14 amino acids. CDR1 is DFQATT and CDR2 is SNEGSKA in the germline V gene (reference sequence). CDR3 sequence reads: CSARGEGLYNEQFF. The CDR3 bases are TGCAGTGCTCGAGGGGAGGGCCTCTACAATGAGCAGTTCTTC.

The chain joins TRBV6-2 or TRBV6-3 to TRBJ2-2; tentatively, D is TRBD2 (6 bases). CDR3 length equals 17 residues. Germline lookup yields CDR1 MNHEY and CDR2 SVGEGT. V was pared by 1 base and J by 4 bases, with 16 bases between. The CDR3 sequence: CASSYFRGLGGTGELFF. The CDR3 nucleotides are TGTGCCAGCAGTTACTTTCGAGGTTTGGGGGGCACCGGGGAGCTGTTTTTT.

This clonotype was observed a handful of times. CDR3 in amino acids: CSARGTGNLSGNLHEQYF. The CDR3 bases are TGCAGTGCTAGAGGGACAGGGAACCTTAGCGGGAATCTCCACGAGCAGTACTTC. The V and J genes are TRBV20-1 and TRBJ2-7; D is tentatively TRBD1 or TRBD2 (8 bases each). V was pared by 1 base and J by 5 bases, with 27 bases between. Looked up from germline, CDR1 is DFQATT and CDR2 is SNEGSKA (reference sequence). The CDR3 runs 18 residues.

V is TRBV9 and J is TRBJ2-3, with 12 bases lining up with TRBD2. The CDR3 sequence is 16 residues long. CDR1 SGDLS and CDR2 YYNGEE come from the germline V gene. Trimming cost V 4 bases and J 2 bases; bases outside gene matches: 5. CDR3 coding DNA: TGTGCCAGCAGCCCTAGCGGGGGGGCGTACACAGATACGCAGTATTTT. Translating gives CASSPSGGAYTDTQYF.

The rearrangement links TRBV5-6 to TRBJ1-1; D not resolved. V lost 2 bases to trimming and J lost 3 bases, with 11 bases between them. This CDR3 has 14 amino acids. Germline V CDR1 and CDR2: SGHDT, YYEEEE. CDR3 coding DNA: TGTGCCAGCAGCTTCGCTGCAGGTGACACTGAAGCTTTCTTT. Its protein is CASSFAAGDTEAFF.